This T cell receptor beta chain was sequenced for a study of T cell responses to AZD1222 COVID-19 vaccine. Remarks on this clone: Its antigen remains unknown.

Sequencing used immunoSEQ multiplex PCR; TCRdb keeps in-frame clones, though not all of them. The sample lists about 99,000 clones; around 90% were seen once. The CDR3 runs to 13 residues. V dropped 7 bases and J dropped 0 bases, with 7 bases sitting between them. Germline CDR1 is LNHNV and CDR2 is YYDKDF (reference sequence). Findings and limits, study-wide: Breadth and depth of Spike-specific TCRs rose after two AZD1222 doses. Spike was spanned by vaccine-associated CD4 TCRs, which were dominant at 160-218 and 743-854. Sampling captured repertoires only after the peak T cell response.

Sequenced material: peripheral blood, taken on day 0 of AZD1222 vaccination. The TCR was taken from an adult in good health. The chain links TRBV15 to TRBJ1-5; D gene unclear. CDR3 coding DNA: TGTGCCACCACGGAGAATAGCAATCAGCCCCAGCATTTT. It yields the protein CATTENSNQPQHF. The full variable domain, in which reference TRBV15 and TRBJ1-5 provide the parts outside the CDR3, is DAMVIQNPRYQVTQFGKPVTLSCSQTLNHNVMYWYQQKSSQAPKLLFHYYDKDFNNEADTPDNFQSRRPNTSFCFLDIRSPGLGDTAMYLCATTENSNQPQHFGDGTRLSIL.